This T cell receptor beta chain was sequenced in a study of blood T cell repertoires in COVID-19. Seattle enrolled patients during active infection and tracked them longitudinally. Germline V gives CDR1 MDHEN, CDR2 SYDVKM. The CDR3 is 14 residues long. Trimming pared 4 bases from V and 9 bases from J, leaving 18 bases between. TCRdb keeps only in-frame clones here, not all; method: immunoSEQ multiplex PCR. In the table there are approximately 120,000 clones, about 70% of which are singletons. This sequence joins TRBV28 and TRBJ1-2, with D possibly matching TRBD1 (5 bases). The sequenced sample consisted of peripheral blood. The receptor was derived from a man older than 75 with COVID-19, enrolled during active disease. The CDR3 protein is CASSWVSGYASYTF. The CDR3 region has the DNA TGTGCCAGCAGTTGGGTATCAGGGTACGCCAGCTACACCTTC.